Presented here are 5 T cell receptor beta chains from one specimen sequenced in a study of blood T cell repertoires in COVID-19. Using immunoSEQ multiplex PCR, the repertoire was profiled, and TCRdb retains in-frame clones only, with some absent. The sample comprises more than 300,000 clones, 88% of which are singletons, and approximately 7.3% rests with the top ten. Sequencing was carried out using peripheral blood. Receptors were obtained from a woman between 65 and 79 years old with COVID-19, enrolled during active disease.

The chain has TRBV6-5 and TRBJ1-6; the D is unclear. V was shortened by 2 bases and J by 7 bases, with 15 bases between the two germline ends. There are 16 residues in the CDR3. Germline CDR1 MNHEY, CDR2 SVGAGI. The CDR3 protein is CASSYPSSRGNSPLHF. In nucleotides, the CDR3 is TGTGCCAGCAGTTACCCGTCCTCGCGGGGAAATTCACCCCTCCACTTT.

The chain combines TRBV24-1 with TRBJ2-7, with D tentatively TRBD1 (6 bases). Trimming stripped 3 bases from V and 9 bases from J, with 14 bases between. Germline assignment: CDR1 KGHDR and CDR2 SFDVKD. The CDR3 runs 13 residues. The CDR3 sequence is CATSDAQGGRQYF. The CDR3 coding sequence is TGTGCCACCAGTGATGCACAGGGTGGTAGGCAGTACTTC.

The gene calls are TRBV24-1 and TRBJ2-1, with no clear D. V was clipped by 1 base and J by 5 bases, with 11 bases between them. The CDR3 length is 15 residues. CDR1 KGHDR and CDR2 SFDVKD come from the germline V gene. CDR3 loop: CATSDFWPGDNEQFF. Here the CDR3 DNA reads TGTGCCACCAGTGATTTTTGGCCCGGAGACAATGAGCAGTTCTTC.

The rearrangement uses TRBV5-1 and TRBJ2-3; the match to TRBD2 covers 12 bases. Trimming cost V 4 bases and J 5 bases; bases outside gene matches: 8. Germline V gene lookup returns CDR1 SGHRS and CDR2 YFSETQ. The CDR3 sequence is 16 residues long. CDR3 sequence reads: CASSLGLAGRGDTQYF. The CDR3 DNA follows: TGCGCCAGCAGCCTGGGACTAGCGGGTAGGGGAGATACGCAGTATTTT.

This clone was picked up one time. Written as DNA, the CDR3 is TGTGCCAGCAGCCACCGGACAGGGCTTGGGGAGCAGTACTTC. Translated, it gives CASSHRTGLGEQYF. The chain links TRBV5-6 to TRBJ2-7, with 8 bases aligning to TRBD1. The CDR3 is 14 residues long. CDR1 SGHDT and CDR2 YYEEEE come from the germline V gene. Trimming at V came to 4 bases and at J to 7 bases, leaving 10 bases not matched to a gene.